The rows below give T cell receptor beta chains drawn from one sample of a study of blood T cell repertoires in COVID-19. Method: immunoSEQ multiplex PCR; TCRdb's copy keeps in-frame clones and lacks some. This table has about 120,000 clones, 80% to 90% appearing once. The sample comprised peripheral blood. These receptors were obtained from a man aged 70-80 years with active or convalescent COVID-19. CDR3s include the opening cysteine and the closing phenylalanine or tryptophan. Each record gives: V gene, CDR3 protein.

v_call: TRBV11-3; cdr3_aa: CASSPTGGPHTF
v_call: TRBV5-6; cdr3_aa: CASSLQMTVGIYEQYF
v_call: TRBV9; cdr3_aa: CASSLRDTGSGEKLFF
v_call: TRBV20-1; cdr3_aa: CSASGVGGTEAFF
v_call: TRBV27; cdr3_aa: CASRKTGTGVAFF
v_call: TRBV12-3/TRBV12-4; cdr3_aa: CASSLTSVNEQFF
v_call: TRBV30; cdr3_aa: CAWTVGSGGYGYTF
v_call: TRBV20-1; cdr3_aa: CSASYAAGNQPQHF
v_call: TRBV2; cdr3_aa: CASSGSYNQPQHF
v_call: TRBV10-1; cdr3_aa: CASLAAGESYEQYF
v_call: TRBV5-1; cdr3_aa: CASSGSSYNEQFF
v_call: TRBV27; cdr3_aa: CASSSSASSYNEQFF
v_call: TRBV28; cdr3_aa: CASGEGSGYSGANVLTF
v_call: TRBV5-1; cdr3_aa: CASSFRGRGMNTEAFF
v_call: TRBV12-3/TRBV12-4; cdr3_aa: CASSLNEKLFF
v_call: TRBV29-1; cdr3_aa: CSVTRGAGELFF
v_call: TRBV11-3; cdr3_aa: CASSLEAWGSGRALVNEQFF
v_call: TRBV4-2; cdr3_aa: CASSLSAGTGNQPQHF
v_call: TRBV20-1; cdr3_aa: CSASELAEGHQETQYF
v_call: TRBV7-2; cdr3_aa: CASSSYLSETQYF
v_call: TRBV24-1; cdr3_aa: CATSGLQGSGYTF
v_call: TRBV15; cdr3_aa: CATSSRGAETQYF
v_call: TRBV27; cdr3_aa: CASSHTGVRYTEAFF
v_call: TRBV5-1; cdr3_aa: CASGGNTEAFF
v_call: TRBV7-3; cdr3_aa: CASSLSGVGAGELFF
v_call: TRBV5-1; cdr3_aa: CASSTGQAGTDTQYF
v_call: TRBV6-5; cdr3_aa: CASSYTGQVGQPQHF
v_call: TRBV25-1; cdr3_aa: CASRQGAYNEQFF
v_call: TRBV7-9; cdr3_aa: CASSLRGRVDTQYF
v_call: TRBV5-4; cdr3_aa: CASSLVAGGDSPLHF
v_call: TRBV28; cdr3_aa: CASSLYTSEQYF
v_call: TRBV5-1; cdr3_aa: CASRLGSTATLYGYTF
v_call: TRBV5-1; cdr3_aa: CASSSGTLETQYF
v_call: TRBV25-1; cdr3_aa: CASSEFTGMRDTQYF
v_call: TRBV6-1; cdr3_aa: CASSEALDTF